The clone carrying this T cell receptor (beta chain) was recorded a few times. Its antigen is as yet unknown. The sample is drawn from a study of T-cell reconstitution after alpha-beta-depleted transplantation in children. V lost 5 bases, J lost 2 bases, and 12 bases lay in between. This CDR3 has 14 residues. Germline V lookup: CDR1 SEHNR, CDR2 FQNEAQ (reference sequence). Study-level results: Counts and diversity of T cells one year after transplant came mostly from newly produced T cells.

This sample's TCRbeta library carried unique molecular identifier barcodes. TCRdb fed the PCR reads into MiXCR, producing one record per CDR3 protein. Of 530,000 or so distinct CDR3 sequences listed, roughly 30% are singletons. The sequenced sample was PBMCs, obtained before TCRalphabeta/CD19-depleted stem cell transplant. The origin of this receptor is a boy in the first two years of life with Wiskott-Aldrich syndrome, due to receive a stem cell transplant. This chain joins TRBV7-9 and TRBJ2-5, with unresolved D. CDR3 in amino acids: CASSPRSAQETQYF. The DNA for the CDR3 is TGTGCCAGCAGCCCCCGATCAGCTCAAGAGACCCAGTACTTC.